Listed here is a single T cell receptor (beta chain). The data belong to a study of blood T cell repertoires in COVID-19. Libraries were prepared by immunoSEQ multiplex PCR; TCRdb keeps only in-frame clonotypes and omits some of them. The table records 150,000 to 200,000 clones, around 86% of them present only once. V dropped 3 bases and J dropped 5; count of bases not matched to a gene: 6. There are 16 residues in the CDR3. Germline V gene sequence: CDR1 MNHEY, CDR2 SVGAGI. The J gene is TRBJ1-6, the V gene TRBV6-5; 8 positions match TRBD1. The sequencing input was peripheral blood. This TCR derives from a woman in her seventies with COVID-19, enrolled during active disease. The DNA of the CDR3 is TGTGCCAGCAGTTATAGGCCGGGACAGGATAATTCACCCCTCCACTTT. This codes for CASSYRPGQDNSPLHF.